The 6 T cell receptor beta chains given below trace back to one sample, sequenced in a study of PD-1 blockade in mismatch repair-deficient tumors. Profiling relied on immunoSEQ multiplex PCR, and the TCRdb table lists in-frame clones only, not all of them. The sample consists of some 130,000 clones, almost 90% of them appearing once. Sequenced here: peripheral blood, sampled approximately 69 weeks after starting pembrolizumab. The source is an adult with mismatch repair-deficient cancer.

The chain links TRBV7-8 to TRBJ2-1; 7 bases align to TRBD1. The CDR3 has 15 amino acids. V shed 5 bases, J shed 3 bases, and the junction held 7 bases outside the gene matches. The germline gives CDR1 SGHVS, CDR2 FQNEAQ. The DNA of the CDR3 is TGTGCCAGCAGCCCACCCGGGACAGACTACAATGAGCAGTTCTTC. This gives the protein CASSPPGTDYNEQFF.

This clone showed up just once. The rearrangement links TRBV29-1 to TRBJ2-3, with a possible D match to TRBD2 (6 bases). V was shortened by 5 bases and J by 5 bases, with 20 bases between the two germline ends. The CDR3 contains 15 residues. Germline V CDR1 and CDR2: SQVTM, ANQGSEA. CDR3 nucleotides: TGCAGCGTTTCCGGGACTGCGGGGCCGGAAGATACGCAGTATTTT. Translation gives CSVSGTAGPEDTQYF.

The chain recombines TRBV5-1 with TRBJ1-5; D call uncertain. Germline CDR1 SGHRS, CDR2 YFSETQ. V gave up 0 bases and J gave up 2 bases, with 15 bases separating them. This CDR3 has 17 residues. DNA for the CDR3: TGCGCCAGCAGCTTGGATTTTAGACGGGAGGGCAATCAGCCCCAGCATTTT. Amino acids: CASSLDFRREGNQPQHF.

This clone showed up just once. This chain joins TRBV4-1 and TRBJ2-7; maybe TRBD1 (6 bases). Trimming removed 5 bases from V and 2 bases from J, with 16 bases in between. The length of the CDR3 is 15 residues. The germline V gene encodes CDR1 MGHRA and CDR2 YSYEKL. The chain's CDR3 is CASSYTGSQTYEQYF. The CDR3 nucleotides are TGCGCCAGCAGCTACACAGGGTCCCAGACCTACGAGCAGTACTTC.

This clone was recorded a few times. This chain joins TRBV7-2 and TRBJ1-2, with D uncertain. From germline, CDR1 is SGHTA and CDR2 FQGNSA. This CDR3 has 15 amino acids. V was cut by 4 bases and J by 4 bases, with 16 bases left in between. CDR3 in DNA: TGTGCCAGCAGCTCGCTTCGGACGGGTGCCTATGGCTACACCTTC. This sequence encodes CASSSLRTGAYGYTF.

V is TRBV28 and J is TRBJ2-1, with D maybe TRBD2 (6 bases). The CDR3 has 14 residues. With 6 bases removed from V and 3 bases from J, the gap between germline ends came to 12 bases. Germline-derived CDR1 and CDR2 are MDHEN and SYDVKM. In DNA, the CDR3 is TGTGCCAGCAGGACCGGGACTCTCTACAATGAGCAGTTCTTC. This sequence encodes CASRTGTLYNEQFF.